Listed below are T cell receptor beta chains from one sample, sequenced in a study of shared clonotypes between healthy human individuals. Measured with immunoSEQ multiplex PCR; TCRdb has only the in-frame clones, and not every one. The table records 330,000 or so clones, about 74% of them present only once. Sequenced input: memory CD4+ T cells sorted from blood. Every receptor here comes from a man aged 25-45 years in good health. Both conserved end residues are part of each CDR3. D genes are given only for firm matches. Clone sizes are given selectively: once, few, many, or a class where the clone is expanded.

TRBJ2-5	NA	TRBV14	NA	CASSPLGRGGGETQYF	TGTGCCAGCAGCCCGCTCGGTCGGGGCGGAGGAGAGACCCAGTACTTC
TRBJ2-7	TRBD2	TRBV2	NA	CASSRGSYEQYF	TGTGCCAGCAGTCGCGGGAGTTACGAGCAGTACTTC
TRBJ2-3	TRBD2	TRBV5-4	once	CASSFHGGSTDTQYF	TGTGCCAGCAGCTTTCACGGGGGGAGCACAGATACGCAGTATTTT
TRBJ1-1	TRBD1	TRBV5-1	few	CASSLGRGNAEAFF	TGCGCCAGCAGCTTGGGCAGGGGGAACGCTGAAGCTTTCTTT
TRBJ1-1	NA	TRBV6-4	NA	CASTRTAVHTEAFF	TGTGCCAGCACCAGGACAGCGGTGCACACTGAAGCTTTCTTT
TRBJ2-7	TRBD1	TRBV18	once	CASSPDARGRNEQYF	TGTGCCAGCTCACCGGACGCCAGGGGGCGGAACGAGCAGTACTTC
TRBJ1-1	NA	TRBV5-6	NA	CASTLGPLTDYTEAFF	TGTGCCAGCACCTTGGGGCCTTTGACAGATTACACTGAAGCTTTCTTT
TRBJ2-7	TRBD2	TRBV6-6	NA	CASSSGLAAYEQYF	TGTGCCAGCAGTTCGGGGCTAGCGGCCTACGAGCAGTACTTC
TRBJ2-5	NA	TRBV5-4	NA	CASSGEGRTTQYF	TGTGCCAGCAGCGGAGAGGGCCGGACGACCCAGTACTTC
TRBJ2-1	NA	TRBV11-2	many	CASSFSYNEQFF	TGTGCCAGCAGCTTCTCCTACAATGAGCAGTTCTTC
TRBJ2-3	NA	TRBV2	NA	CASMDTSTDTQYF	TGTGCCAGCATGGACACTAGCACAGATACGCAGTATTTT
TRBJ1-3	TRBD1	TRBV5-5	NA	CASSLDPPGTGGNTIYF	TGTGCCAGCAGCTTAGACCCCCCCGGGACAGGGGGAAACACCATATATTTT
TRBJ1-5	NA	TRBV2	NA	CASREYREGQPQHF	TGTGCCAGCAGGGAATACAGGGAGGGGCAGCCCCAGCATTTT
TRBJ1-4	NA	TRBV28	NA	CASSLGGAGRKLFF	TGTGCCAGCAGTTTAGGTGGTGCGGGTCGAAAACTGTTTTTT
TRBJ2-5	NA	TRBV27	NA	CASSLSGRYKAQYF	TGTGCCAGCAGTTTATCGGGACGGTACAAGGCCCAGTACTTC
TRBJ2-7	TRBD2	TRBV18	NA	CASSRSGTRAAEQYF	TGTGCCAGCTCACGTTCCGGGACTAGGGCCGCGGAGCAGTACTTC
TRBJ2-2	TRBD2	TRBV4-3	NA	CASSQSHGGGPTGELFF	TGCGCCAGCAGCCAAAGTCACGGGGGAGGGCCCACCGGGGAGCTGTTTTTT
TRBJ2-1	TRBD2	TRBV5-4	NA	CASSQQTSEHNEQFF	TGTGCCAGCAGCCAACAGACTAGCGAGCACAATGAGCAGTTCTTC
TRBJ2-7	NA	TRBV27	NA	CASSFLGEQYF	TGTGCCAGCAGTTTTTTAGGCGAGCAGTACTTC
TRBJ2-1	TRBD2	TRBV5-1	NA	CASSFAIRLAGADEQFF	TGCGCCAGCAGCTTCGCCATTCGACTAGCGGGAGCCGATGAGCAGTTCTTC
TRBJ2-5	TRBD1	TRBV2	few	CATGTGVRETQYF	TGTGCCACCGGCACAGGGGTTCGAGAGACCCAGTACTTC
TRBJ1-1	TRBD1	TRBV28	once	CASSLRGQGAQDTEAFF	TGTGCCAGCAGCCTCAGGGGACAGGGGGCGCAGGACACTGAAGCTTTCTTT
TRBJ2-7	NA	TRBV30	NA	CAWSPLMGAVRQYF	TGTGCCTGGAGTCCCCTCATGGGCGCTGTCAGGCAGTACTTC
TRBJ2-5	NA	TRBV11-2	NA	CASSFRGLAYGETQYF	TGTGCCAGCAGCTTCCGGGGGCTAGCGTATGGCGAGACCCAGTACTTC
TRBJ2-2	TRBD2	TRBV29-1	few	CSVGIGLAGLYTGELFF	TGCAGCGTTGGAATCGGACTAGCGGGATTATACACCGGGGAGCTGTTTTTT
TRBJ2-7	TRBD2	TRBV5-1	NA	CASSFTTGTSGRDGLEQYF	TGCGCCAGCAGCTTTACAACCGGGACTAGCGGGAGGGACGGGCTCGAGCAGTACTTC
TRBJ1-5	NA	TRBV2	NA	CASSSVGTSPQHF	TGTGCCAGCAGTTCGGTGGGAACCTCGCCCCAGCATTTT
TRBJ2-2	NA	TRBV15	NA	CATSREKALGFGNTGELFF	TGTGCCACCAGCAGAGAGAAAGCCCTAGGTTTCGGCAACACCGGGGAGCTGTTTTTT
TRBJ1-2	NA	TRBV7-2	few	CASSRIQGYGYTF	TGTGCCAGCAGCCGAATCCAGGGATATGGCTACACCTTC
TRBJ2-1	TRBD2	TRBV10-2	NA	CASSSRAGVGNEQFF	TGCGCCAGCAGTTCCCGAGCGGGAGTGGGCAATGAGCAGTTCTTC
TRBJ1-2	NA	TRBV6-5	NA	CASSDKRTGGDGYTF	TGTGCCAGCAGCGACAAAAGGACGGGAGGGGATGGCTACACCTTC
TRBJ2-1	TRBD2	TRBV4-2	once	CASSPVGQAGAPDTEQFF	TGTGCCAGCAGCCCCGTGGGTCAAGCGGGAGCTCCGGACACTGAGCAGTTCTTC
TRBJ2-1	TRBD2	TRBV14	NA	CASSSLAGRNEQFF	TGTGCCAGCAGCTCTCTAGCGGGAAGGAATGAGCAGTTCTTC
TRBJ1-1	NA	TRBV29-1	NA	CSVARLMNTEAFF	TGCAGCGTTGCTAGGTTGATGAACACTGAAGCTTTCTTT
TRBJ2-5	NA	TRBV14	NA	CASSQVSALQETQYF	TGTGCCAGCAGCCAAGTGTCCGCGCTCCAAGAGACCCAGTACTTC
TRBJ2-3	NA	TRBV11-3	NA	CASSLAPGNTDTQYF	TGTGCCAGCAGCTTAGCCCCAGGGAACACGGATACGCAGTATTTT
TRBJ2-1	NA	TRBV18	NA	CASSPHRINEQFF	TGTGCCAGCTCACCACACCGAATCAATGAGCAGTTCTTC
TRBJ2-1	TRBD1	TRBV6-1	once	CASSEVPWTGGDEQFF	TGTGCCAGCAGTGAAGTCCCATGGACAGGGGGCGATGAGCAGTTCTTC
TRBJ2-1	NA	TRBV11-2	NA	CASSFQGSSYNEQFF	TGTGCCAGCAGCTTTCAGGGCAGCTCCTACAATGAGCAGTTCTTC
TRBJ2-1	TRBD2	TRBV18	once	CASSPRAGGDYNEQFF	TGTGCCAGCTCACCACGGGCGGGAGGAGACTACAATGAGCAGTTCTTC
TRBJ1-2	TRBD1	TRBV7-2	NA	CASSQPLDRRNYGYTF	TGTGCCAGCAGCCAACCTCTGGACAGGCGAAACTATGGCTACACCTTC
TRBJ2-1	NA	TRBV11-2	few	CASSSGTFAREQFF	TGTGCCAGCAGCTCCGGGACTTTTGCGCGGGAGCAGTTCTTC
TRBJ2-2	NA	TRBV19	few	CASSIDSWAGELFF	TGTGCCAGTAGTATCGACTCTTGGGCCGGGGAGCTGTTTTTT
TRBJ1-5	TRBD1	TRBV29-1	NA	CSVGGGGDQPQHF	TGCAGCGTTGGTGGAGGGGGCGATCAGCCCCAGCATTTT
TRBJ1-5	TRBD1	TRBV6-1	once	CASGQVGNQPQHF	TGTGCCAGTGGACAGGTTGGCAATCAGCCCCAGCATTTT
TRBJ2-1	TRBD2	TRBV7-6	few	CASSFSGAYNEQFF	TGTGCCAGCAGCTTTAGCGGGGCATACAATGAGCAGTTCTTC
TRBJ1-2	NA	TRBV7-2	NA	CASSATLGYGYTF	TGTGCCAGCAGCGCTACACTTGGGTATGGCTACACCTTC
TRBJ2-7	NA	TRBV15	NA	CATSRSTGTLEEQYF	TGTGCCACCAGCAGATCTACCGGGACTCTTGAAGAGCAGTACTTC
TRBJ2-7	TRBD1	TRBV2	NA	CASSDQGALYEQYF	TGTGCCAGCAGTGACCAGGGGGCTCTTTACGAGCAGTACTTC
TRBJ2-1	NA	TRBV5-4	NA	CASSLVASSYNEQFF	TGTGCCAGCAGCTTGGTTGCGAGCTCCTACAATGAGCAGTTCTTC
TRBJ1-2	NA	TRBV5-1	once	CASKLEQGSHGYTF	TGCGCCAGCAAGCTAGAGCAGGGGAGTCATGGCTACACCTTC
TRBJ2-2	NA	TRBV7-2	NA	CASSRASSWGNTGELFF	TGTGCCAGCAGCCGCGCCTCTAGTTGGGGGAACACCGGGGAGCTGTTTTTT